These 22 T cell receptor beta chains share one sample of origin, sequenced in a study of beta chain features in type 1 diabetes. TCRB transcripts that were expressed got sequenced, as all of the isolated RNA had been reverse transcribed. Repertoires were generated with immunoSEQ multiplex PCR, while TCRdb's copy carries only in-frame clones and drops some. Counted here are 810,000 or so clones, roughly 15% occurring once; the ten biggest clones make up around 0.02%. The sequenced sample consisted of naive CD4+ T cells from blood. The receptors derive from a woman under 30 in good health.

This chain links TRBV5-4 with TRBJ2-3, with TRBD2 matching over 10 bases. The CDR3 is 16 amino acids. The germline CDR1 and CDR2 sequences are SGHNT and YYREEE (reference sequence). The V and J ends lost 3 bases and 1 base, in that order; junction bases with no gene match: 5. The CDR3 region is CASSSLAGDRTDTQYF. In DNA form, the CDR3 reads TGTGCCAGCAGCTCTCTAGCGGGAGATCGCACAGATACGCAGTATTTT.

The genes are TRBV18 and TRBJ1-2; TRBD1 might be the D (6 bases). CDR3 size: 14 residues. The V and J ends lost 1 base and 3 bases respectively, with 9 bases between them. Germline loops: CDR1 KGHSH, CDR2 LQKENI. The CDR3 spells CASSPQGVDYGYTF. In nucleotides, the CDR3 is TGTGCCAGCTCACCACAGGGGGTTGACTATGGCTACACCTTC.

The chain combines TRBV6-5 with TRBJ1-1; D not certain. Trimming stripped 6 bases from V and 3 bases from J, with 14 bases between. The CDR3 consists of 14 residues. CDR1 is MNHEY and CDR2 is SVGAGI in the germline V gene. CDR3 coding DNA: TGTGCCAGCAGCCTCCGTGGAGTAGACACTGAAGCTTTCTTT. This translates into CASSLRGVDTEAFF.

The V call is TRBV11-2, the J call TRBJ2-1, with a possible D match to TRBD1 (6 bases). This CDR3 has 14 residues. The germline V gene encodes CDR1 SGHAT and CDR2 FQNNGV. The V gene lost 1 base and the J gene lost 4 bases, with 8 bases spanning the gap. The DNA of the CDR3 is TGTGCCAGCAGCTTAGGGACAGAGTACAATGAGCAGTTCTTC. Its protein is CASSLGTEYNEQFF.

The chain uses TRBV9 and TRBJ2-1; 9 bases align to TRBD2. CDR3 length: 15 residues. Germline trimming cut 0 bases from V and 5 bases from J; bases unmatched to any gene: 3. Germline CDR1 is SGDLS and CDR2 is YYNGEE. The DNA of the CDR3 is TGTGCCAGCAGCGTAGGGACTAGCGCGAACAATGAGCAGTTCTTC. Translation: CASSVGTSANNEQFF.

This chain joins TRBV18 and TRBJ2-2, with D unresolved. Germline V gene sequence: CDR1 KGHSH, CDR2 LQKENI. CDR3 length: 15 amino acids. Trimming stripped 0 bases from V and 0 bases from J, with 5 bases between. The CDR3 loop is CASSPPGSNTGELFF. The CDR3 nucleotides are TGTGCCAGCTCACCACCGGGCTCGAACACCGGGGAGCTGTTTTTT.

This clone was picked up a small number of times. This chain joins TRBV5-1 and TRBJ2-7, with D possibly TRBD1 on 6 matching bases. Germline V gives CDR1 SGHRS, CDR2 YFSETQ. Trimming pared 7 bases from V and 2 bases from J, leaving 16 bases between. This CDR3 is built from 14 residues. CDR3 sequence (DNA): TGCGCCAGCGGACAGACATCAAAAGCCTACGAGCAGTACTTC. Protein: CASGQTSKAYEQYF.

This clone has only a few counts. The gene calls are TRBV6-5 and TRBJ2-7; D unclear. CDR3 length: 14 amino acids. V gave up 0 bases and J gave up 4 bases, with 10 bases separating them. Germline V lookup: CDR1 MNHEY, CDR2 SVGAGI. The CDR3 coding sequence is TGTGCCAGCAGTTACTCCCGGACGCAGTACGAGCAGTACTTC. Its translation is CASSYSRTQYEQYF.

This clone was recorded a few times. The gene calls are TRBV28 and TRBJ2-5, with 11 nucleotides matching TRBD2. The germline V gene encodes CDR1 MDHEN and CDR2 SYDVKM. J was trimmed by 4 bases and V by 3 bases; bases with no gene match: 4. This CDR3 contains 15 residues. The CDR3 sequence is CASSLVAGGGETQYF. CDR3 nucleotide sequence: TGTGCCAGCAGTTTGGTAGCGGGAGGGGGAGAGACCCAGTACTTC. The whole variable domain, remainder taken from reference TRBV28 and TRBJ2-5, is DVKVTQSSRYLVKRTGEKVFLECVQDMDHENMFWYRQDPGLGLRLIYFSYDVKMKEKGDIPEGYSVSREKKERFSLILESASTNQTSMYLCASSLVAGGGETQYFGPGTRLLVL.

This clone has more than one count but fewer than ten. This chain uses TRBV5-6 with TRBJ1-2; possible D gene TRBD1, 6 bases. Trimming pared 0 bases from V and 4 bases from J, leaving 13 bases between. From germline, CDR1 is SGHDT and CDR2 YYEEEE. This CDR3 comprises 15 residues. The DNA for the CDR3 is TGTGCCAGCAGCTTGGTCTCAGGCAGGGGCTATGGCTACACCTTC. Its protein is CASSLVSGRGYGYTF.

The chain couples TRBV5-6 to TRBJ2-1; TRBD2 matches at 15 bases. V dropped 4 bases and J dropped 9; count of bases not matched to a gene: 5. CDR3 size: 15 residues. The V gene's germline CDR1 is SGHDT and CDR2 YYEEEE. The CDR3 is CASSGLAGGPVEQFF. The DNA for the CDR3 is TGTGCCAGCAGCGGACTAGCGGGAGGGCCTGTTGAGCAGTTCTTC.

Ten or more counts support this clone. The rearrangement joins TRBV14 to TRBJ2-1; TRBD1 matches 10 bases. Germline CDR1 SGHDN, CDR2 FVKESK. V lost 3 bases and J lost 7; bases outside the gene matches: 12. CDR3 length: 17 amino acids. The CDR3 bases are TGTGCCAGCAGCCACCGCTCTCCCCGGGACAGGGGAAATGAGCAGTTCTTC. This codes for CASSHRSPRDRGNEQFF.

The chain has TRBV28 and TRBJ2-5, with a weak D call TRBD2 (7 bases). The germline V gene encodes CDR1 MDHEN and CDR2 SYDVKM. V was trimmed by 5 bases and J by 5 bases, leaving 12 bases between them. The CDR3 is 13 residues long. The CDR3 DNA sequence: TGTGCCAGCAGTACAGGGCGGGGGGAGACCCAGTACTTC. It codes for CASSTGRGETQYF.

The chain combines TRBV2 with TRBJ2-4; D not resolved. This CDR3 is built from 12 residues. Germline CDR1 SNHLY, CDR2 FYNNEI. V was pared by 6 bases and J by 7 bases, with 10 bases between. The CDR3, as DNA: TGTGCCAGCAGAATTATTACTAACATTCAGTACTTC. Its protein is CASRIITNIQYF.

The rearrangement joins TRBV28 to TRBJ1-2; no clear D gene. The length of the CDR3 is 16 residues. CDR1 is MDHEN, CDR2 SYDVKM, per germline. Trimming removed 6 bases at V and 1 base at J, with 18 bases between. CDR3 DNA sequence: TGTGCCAGCAGAGAACCAACCCAGCGCCGTAACTATGGCTACACCTTC. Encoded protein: CASREPTQRRNYGYTF.

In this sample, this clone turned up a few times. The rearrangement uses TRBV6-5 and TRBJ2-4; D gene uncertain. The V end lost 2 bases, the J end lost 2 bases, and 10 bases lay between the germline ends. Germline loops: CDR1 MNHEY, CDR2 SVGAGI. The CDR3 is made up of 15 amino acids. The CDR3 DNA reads TGTGCCAGCAGTTACGGCCCTATTCCCAAAAACATTCAGTACTTC. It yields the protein CASSYGPIPKNIQYF.

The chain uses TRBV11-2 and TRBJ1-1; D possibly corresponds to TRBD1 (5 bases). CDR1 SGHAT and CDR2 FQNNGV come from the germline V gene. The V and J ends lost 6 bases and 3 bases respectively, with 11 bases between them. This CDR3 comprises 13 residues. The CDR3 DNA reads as TGTGCCAGCAGTGACAGTTTTGACACTGAAGCTTTCTTT. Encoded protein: CASSDSFDTEAFF.

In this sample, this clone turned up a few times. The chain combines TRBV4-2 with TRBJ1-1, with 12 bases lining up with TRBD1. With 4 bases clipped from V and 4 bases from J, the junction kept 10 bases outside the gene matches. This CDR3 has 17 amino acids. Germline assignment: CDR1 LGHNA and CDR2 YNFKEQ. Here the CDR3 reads CASSRNPGQGALTEAFF. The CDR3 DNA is TGTGCCAGCAGCCGTAATCCGGGACAGGGGGCCCTCACTGAAGCTTTCTTT.

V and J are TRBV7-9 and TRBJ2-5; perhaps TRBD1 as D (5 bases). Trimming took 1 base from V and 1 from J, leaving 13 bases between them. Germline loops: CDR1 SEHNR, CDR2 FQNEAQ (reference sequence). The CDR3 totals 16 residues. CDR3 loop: CASSLDGDRVQETQYF. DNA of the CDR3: TGTGCCAGCAGCTTAGATGGTGACAGAGTCCAAGAGACCCAGTACTTC.

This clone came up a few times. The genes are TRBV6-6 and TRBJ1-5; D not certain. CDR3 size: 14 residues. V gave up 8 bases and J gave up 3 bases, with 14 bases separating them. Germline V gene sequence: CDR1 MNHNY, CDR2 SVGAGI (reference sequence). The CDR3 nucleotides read TGTGCCAGCGGCCCCGGGTCATACAATCAGCCCCAGCATTTT. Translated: CASGPGSYNQPQHF.

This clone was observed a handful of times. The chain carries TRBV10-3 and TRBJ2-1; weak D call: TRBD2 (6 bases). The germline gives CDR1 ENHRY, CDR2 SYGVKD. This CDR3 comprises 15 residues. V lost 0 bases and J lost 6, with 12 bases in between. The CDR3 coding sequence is TGTGCCATCAGTGAGTCTGAAGCGGGCCTCAATGAGCAGTTCTTC. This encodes CAISESEAGLNEQFF.

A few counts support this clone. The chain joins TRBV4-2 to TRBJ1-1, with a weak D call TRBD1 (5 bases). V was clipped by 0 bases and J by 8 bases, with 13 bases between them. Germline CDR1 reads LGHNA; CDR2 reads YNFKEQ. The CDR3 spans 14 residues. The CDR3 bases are TGTGCCAGCAGCCAAGAGGGGTTAGACAGCGAAGCTTTCTTT. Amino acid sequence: CASSQEGLDSEAFF.